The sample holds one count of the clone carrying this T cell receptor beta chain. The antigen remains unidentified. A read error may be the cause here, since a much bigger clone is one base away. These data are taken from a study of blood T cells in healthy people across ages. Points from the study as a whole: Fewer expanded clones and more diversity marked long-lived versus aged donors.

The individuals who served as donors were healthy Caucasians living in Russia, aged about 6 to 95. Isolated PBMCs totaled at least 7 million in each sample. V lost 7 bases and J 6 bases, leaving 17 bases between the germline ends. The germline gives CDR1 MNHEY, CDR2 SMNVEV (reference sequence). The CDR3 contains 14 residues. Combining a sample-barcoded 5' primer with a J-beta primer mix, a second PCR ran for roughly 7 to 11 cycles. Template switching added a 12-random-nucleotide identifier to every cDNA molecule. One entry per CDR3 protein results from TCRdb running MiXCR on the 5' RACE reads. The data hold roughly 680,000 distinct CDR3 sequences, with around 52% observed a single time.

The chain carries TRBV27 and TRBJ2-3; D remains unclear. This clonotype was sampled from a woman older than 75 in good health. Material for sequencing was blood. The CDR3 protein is CASTIGALGDTQYF. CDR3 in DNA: TGTGCCAGCACCATAGGAGCATTAGGGGATACGCAGTATTTT.